A single sample is the source of the 29 T cell receptor beta chains below, sequenced in a study of blood T cell repertoires in COVID-19. TCRdb's copy holds only in-frame clones and misses some; the assay was immunoSEQ multiplex PCR. Counted here are 350,000 to 450,000 clones, about 87% occurring once; the ten biggest clones make up around 3%. The sample taken for sequencing was peripheral blood. The source is a human donor in a cohort sampled during active COVID-19.

In the case of this clone: The same CDR3 arises from other DNA sequences in this sample as well. This chain uses TRBV5-1 with TRBJ2-1; possibly TRBD1 for D (6 bases). Trimming stripped 0 bases from V and 5 bases from J, with 9 bases between. Germline lookup yields CDR1 SGHRS and CDR2 YFSETQ. CDR3 length: 14 residues. CDR3 sequence reads: CASSLGGLNNEQFF. The CDR3 region has the DNA TGCGCCAGCAGCTTGGGGGGGCTCAACAATGAGCAGTTCTTC.

The chain combines TRBV13 with TRBJ2-1; possibly TRBD1 for D (6 bases). Trimming took off 5 bases at V and 10 bases at J, with 15 bases between the two ends. This CDR3 has 13 amino acids. Germline V gene data show CDR1 as PRHDT and CDR2 as FYEKMQ (reference sequence). In nucleotides, the CDR3 is TGTGCCAGCAGCACCCGGAACAGGGCCGAGCAGTTCTTC. Its translation is CASSTRNRAEQFF.

In regard to this clone: One end of the junction is discordant with germline, which a read error may explain. The chain combines TRBV2 with TRBJ2-1; TRBD2 agrees at 7 bases. The CDR3 is 15 amino acids. In germline, CDR1 is SNHLY, CDR2 FYNNEI. Here the CDR3 DNA reads TGTGCCAGCACTGAAGTCGGCAGCGGGACCAATGAGCAGTTCTTC. Translating gives CASTEVGSGTNEQFF.

V usage is TRBV7-9 and J usage is TRBJ2-6; 12 nucleotides align to TRBD1. CDR1 and CDR2 from the germline V gene are SEHNR and FQNEAQ (reference sequence). Trimming cost V 4 bases and J 3 bases; bases outside gene matches: 4. The CDR3 sequence is 17 residues long. CDR3 nucleotide sequence: TGTGCCAGCAGCTCCGGGACAGGGGGCCATGGGGCCAACGTCCTGACTTTC. Encoded protein: CASSSGTGGHGANVLTF.

The table lists this clone with a few counts. The J gene is TRBJ1-5, the V gene TRBV7-9; D is uncertain. CDR3 length: 15 amino acids. The germline gives CDR1 SEHNR, CDR2 FQNEAQ (reference sequence). With 1 base removed from V and 1 base from J, the gap between germline ends came to 8 bases. Here the CDR3 DNA reads TGTGCCAGCAGCTTAGGGGCTGGGAGCAATCAGCCCCAGCATTTT. This codes for CASSLGAGSNQPQHF.

This chain links TRBV2 with TRBJ2-6; 10 bases are a match to TRBD2. CDR1 and CDR2 from the germline V gene are SNHLY and FYNNEI. The V segment lost 6 bases and the J segment 4 bases; nucleotides outside the gene matches: 15. This CDR3 contains 19 residues. CDR3 region: CASRLRSGGAISGANVLTF. CDR3 nucleotide sequence: TGTGCCAGCAGGCTTCGCAGCGGGGGGGCAATTTCAGGGGCCAACGTCCTGACTTTC.

The chain employs TRBV11-2 and TRBJ2-7; no clear D gene. This CDR3 has 11 residues. V was shortened by 6 bases and J by 4 bases, with 7 bases between the two germline ends. The germline CDR1 and CDR2 sequences are SGHAT and FQNNGV. The CDR3 is CASRNTYEQYF. CDR3 sequence (DNA): TGTGCCAGCAGGAATACTTACGAGCAGTACTTC.

The V gene is TRBV10-3, the J gene TRBJ2-5; no firm D call. In germline, CDR1 is ENHRY, CDR2 SYGVKD. V dropped 0 bases and J dropped 3 bases, with 14 bases sitting between them. This CDR3 is 16 amino acids long. The CDR3 loop is CAISESLNKQEETQYF. DNA for the CDR3: TGTGCCATCAGTGAGTCTCTGAATAAGCAAGAAGAGACCCAGTACTTC.

The rearrangement links TRBV7-2 to TRBJ2-7, with 10 bases fitting TRBD1. The V and J ends lost 5 bases and 6 bases, in that order; junction bases with no gene match: 10. CDR1 and CDR2 (germline): SGHTA, FQGNSA. This CDR3 has 15 residues. The chain's CDR3 is CASSAHGTGVPEQYF. In nucleotides, the CDR3 is TGTGCCAGCAGCGCCCACGGGACAGGGGTGCCCGAGCAGTACTTC.

The chain uses TRBV2 and TRBJ1-5, with unresolved D. V was trimmed by 3 bases and J by 4 bases, leaving 13 bases between them. CDR1 is SNHLY, CDR2 FYNNEI, per germline. CDR3 length: 15 amino acids. DNA of the CDR3: TGTGCCAGCAGTGACCTGGAAGAGGGAAATCAGCCCCAGCATTTT. Protein product: CASSDLEEGNQPQHF.

The chain is built from TRBV11-2 and TRBJ1-1; maybe TRBD1 (5 bases). The CDR3 totals 16 residues. Germline V lookup: CDR1 SGHAT, CDR2 FQNNGV. The V gene lost 1 base and the J gene lost 0 bases, with 12 bases spanning the gap. The DNA of the CDR3 is TGTGCCAGCAGCTTAGTATCGGGACTCATGAACACTGAAGCTTTCTTT. Amino acids: CASSLVSGLMNTEAFF.

The chain combines TRBV1 with TRBJ1-1; the table's D call, TRBD1, was not checked against the DNA. TRBV1 is a listed pseudogene. CDR3 length: 19 amino acids. The CDR3 here is CTSSQGRGIRAAGNTEAFF. DNA for the CDR3: TGCACCAGCAGCCAAGGAAGGGGAATCCGGGCCGCAGGGAACACTGAAGCTTTCTTT.

This chain uses TRBV18 with TRBJ2-1; 7 positions match TRBD2. The CDR3 runs to 15 residues. CDR1 is KGHSH and CDR2 is LQKENI in the germline V gene. V was pared by 1 base and J by 4 bases, with 4 bases of the junction left unmatched. CDR3 amino acids: CASSPLRGEYNEQFF. The CDR3 region has the DNA TGTGCCAGCTCACCACTCCGGGGGGAGTACAATGAGCAGTTCTTC.

This chain connects TRBV5-4 to TRBJ2-5; D not resolved. V lost 0 bases and J lost 3, with 6 bases in between. The CDR3 covers 13 residues. The germline V gene has CDR1 SGHNT and CDR2 YYREEE (reference sequence). DNA for the CDR3: TGTGCCAGCAGCTTGGCTCTAGAAGAGACCCAGTACTTC. Amino acid sequence: CASSLALEETQYF. Complete variable domain (other parts from reference TRBV5-4 and TRBJ2-5): ETGVTQSPTHLIKTRGQQVTLRCSSQSGHNTVSWYQQALGQGPQFIFQYYREEENGRGNFPPRFSGLQFPNYSSELNVNALELDDSALYLCASSLALEETQYFGPGTRLLVL.

This chain uses TRBV5-4 with TRBJ2-3; 7 bases are shared with TRBD1. With 0 bases clipped from V and 4 bases from J, the junction kept 5 bases outside the gene matches. The germline gives CDR1 SGHNT, CDR2 YYREEE (reference sequence). CDR3 size: 15 residues. CDR3 in amino acids: CASSLGGTGADTQYF. The CDR3 DNA reads TGTGCCAGCAGCTTGGGGGGAACAGGGGCAGATACGCAGTATTTT. Looking up the rest from reference TRBV5-4 and TRBJ2-3 gives the full variable domain: ETGVTQSPTHLIKTRGQQVTLRCSSQSGHNTVSWYQQALGQGPQFIFQYYREEENGRGNFPPRFSGLQFPNYSSELNVNALELDDSALYLCASSLGGTGADTQYFGPGTRLTVL.

This clone was picked up many times. This chain joins TRBV3-1 (or the pseudogene TRBV3-2) and TRBJ1-6; 9 positions match TRBD1. Germline CDR1 LGHDT, CDR2 YNNKEL (reference sequence). The CDR3 runs 17 residues. Trimming at V came to 4 bases and at J to 4 bases, leaving 8 bases not matched to a gene. CDR3 in amino acids: CASSPLSGTGYNSPLHF. CDR3 in DNA: TGTGCCAGCAGCCCCCTCTCCGGGACAGGGTATAATTCACCCCTCCACTTT.

The rearrangement uses TRBV7-2 and TRBJ2-3, with 7 bases matching TRBD2. J was trimmed by 6 bases and V by 1 base; bases with no gene match: 4. The germline CDR1 and CDR2 sequences are SGHTA and FQGNSA. The CDR3 totals 14 residues. CDR3 sequence reads: CASSLGVGGDTQYF. The CDR3 DNA follows: TGTGCCAGCAGCTTAGGAGTGGGAGGGGATACGCAGTATTTT. Using reference TRBV7-2 and TRBJ2-3 for the parts outside the CDR3, the full variable domain is GAGVSQSPSNKVTEKGKDVELRCDPISGHTALYWYRQSLGQGLEFLIYFQGNSAPDKSGLPSDRFSAERTGGSVSTLTIQRTQQEDSAVYLCASSLGVGGDTQYFGPGTRLTVL.

In this sample, this clone turned up once. The rearrangement links TRBV6-6 to TRBJ2-7, with D possibly being TRBD2 (6 bases). The V gene lost 2 bases and the J gene lost 0 bases, with 14 bases spanning the gap. Per the germline V gene, CDR1 is MNHNY and CDR2 is SVGAGI (reference sequence). This CDR3 region has 16 residues. In nucleotides, the CDR3 is TGTGCCAGCAGTTACCTCTTGGCTAGCGACTCCTACGAGCAGTACTTC. Encoded protein: CASSYLLASDSYEQYF.

The gene calls are TRBV11-3 and TRBJ2-1; 10 bases are a match to TRBD2. This CDR3 contains 14 residues. Germline V gene sequence: CDR1 SGHNT, CDR2 YENEEA. Losses at the gene ends were 1 base for V and 9 bases for J; bases not matched to a gene: 3. CDR3 DNA sequence: TGTGCCAGCAGCTTAGTAGCGGGAGGCGGTGAGCAGTTCTTC. Residues: CASSLVAGGGEQFF.

This chain uses TRBV9 with TRBJ1-1; TRBD1 agrees at 7 bases. CDR3 length equals 16 residues. The germline CDR1 and CDR2 sequences are SGDLS and YYNGEE. J lost 5 bases, V lost 0 bases, and 10 bases had no gene match. In DNA form, the CDR3 reads TGTGCCAGCAGCGTAGGAGGTACGGAGGGGGCGACTGAAGCTTTCTTT. Residues: CASSVGGTEGATEAFF.

The chain links TRBV5-4 to TRBJ1-3; TRBD1 might be the D (5 bases). The V and J ends lost 0 bases and 4 bases respectively, with 17 bases between them. Germline loops: CDR1 SGHNT, CDR2 YYREEE (reference sequence). The CDR3 spans 17 residues. The CDR3 bases are TGTGCCAGCAGCTTGGACCCCTCTGGGGGGACCGGAAACACCATATATTTT. Encoded protein: CASSLDPSGGTGNTIYF.

This clone has only a few counts. The chain combines TRBV3-1 (or the pseudogene TRBV3-2) with TRBJ2-2; 8 bases line up with TRBD2. The J segment lost 8 bases and the V segment lost 2 bases, leaving 10 bases of the junction unmatched. CDR3 length: 16 residues. The germline gives CDR1 LGHDT, CDR2 YNNKEL (reference sequence). The CDR3 region is CASSQPRTSLRGELFF. The CDR3, as DNA: TGTGCCAGCAGCCAACCACGGACTAGCCTCCGAGGGGAGCTGTTTTTT.

This clone was observed a single time. J is TRBJ2-2 and V is TRBV5-5; D unresolved. CDR1 and CDR2 (germline): SGHKS, YYEKEE (reference sequence). The length of the CDR3 is 16 residues. Trimming left V 0 bases short and J 4 bases short, with 13 bases between. The chain's CDR3 is CASSLVGTVITGELFF. The CDR3 nucleotides read TGTGCCAGCAGCTTGGTGGGTACAGTTATCACCGGGGAGCTGTTTTTT.

This sequence joins TRBV3-1 (or the pseudogene TRBV3-2) and TRBJ1-5, with D possibly matching TRBD1 (5 bases). The CDR3 sequence is 14 residues long. V lost 1 base and J lost 10, with 14 bases in between. In germline, CDR1 is LGHDT, CDR2 YNNKEL (reference sequence). CDR3 sequence: CASSQVLGVGPQHF. CDR3 DNA: TGTGCCAGCAGCCAAGTTCTAGGGGTAGGTCCCCAGCATTTT.

This chain connects TRBV7-2 to TRBJ2-1; TRBD1 agrees at 8 bases. The CDR3 runs 16 residues. Germline CDR1 reads SGHTA; CDR2 reads FQGNSA. V shed 5 bases and J 1 base; nucleotides not matched to a gene: 7. The CDR3 coding sequence is TGTGCCAGCAGCCCGGACAGGGAGGCGTCCTACAATGAGCAGTTCTTC. Its translation is CASSPDREASYNEQFF.

The rearrangement joins TRBV9 to TRBJ1-1; the D gene is possibly TRBD1 (5 bases). V lost 0 bases and J lost 5, with 11 bases in between. In germline, CDR1 is SGDLS, CDR2 YYNGEE. The CDR3 sequence is 14 residues long. The DNA of the CDR3 is TGTGCCAGCAGCGTAGTGAACGGGGGGACTGAAGCTTTCTTT. Translating gives CASSVVNGGTEAFF.

The chain is built from TRBV3-1 (or the pseudogene TRBV3-2) and TRBJ1-5, with 10 bases identical to TRBD1. The germline gives CDR1 LGHDT, CDR2 YNNKEL (reference sequence). J lost 4 bases, V lost 5 bases, and 11 bases had no gene match. The CDR3 extends over 17 amino acids. The CDR3 DNA reads as TGTGCCAGCAGCGGTCGCGCCCCGGGACAGGGGAATCAGCCCCAGCATTTT. As protein: CASSGRAPGQGNQPQHF.

The chain recombines TRBV5-4 with TRBJ2-7; TRBD1 matches 11 bases. There are 14 residues in the CDR3. Per the germline V gene, CDR1 is SGHNT and CDR2 is YYREEE (reference sequence). V was clipped by 4 bases and J by 7 bases; unmatched bases: 7. The CDR3 protein is CASSPRTGGQEQYF. In DNA form, the CDR3 reads TGTGCCAGCAGCCCCAGGACAGGGGGCCAAGAGCAGTACTTC.

The CDR3 protein is CASSSLSGRSSYEQYF. For the CDR3, the DNA is TGTGCCAGCAGTTCACTTAGCGGGCGAAGCTCCTACGAGCAGTACTTC. The rearrangement links TRBV6-5 to TRBJ2-7, with TRBD2 identical over 7 bases. CDR1 is MNHEY, CDR2 SVGAGI, per germline. V lost 4 bases to trimming and J lost 0 bases; unmatched junction nucleotides: 9. CDR3 length: 16 residues.